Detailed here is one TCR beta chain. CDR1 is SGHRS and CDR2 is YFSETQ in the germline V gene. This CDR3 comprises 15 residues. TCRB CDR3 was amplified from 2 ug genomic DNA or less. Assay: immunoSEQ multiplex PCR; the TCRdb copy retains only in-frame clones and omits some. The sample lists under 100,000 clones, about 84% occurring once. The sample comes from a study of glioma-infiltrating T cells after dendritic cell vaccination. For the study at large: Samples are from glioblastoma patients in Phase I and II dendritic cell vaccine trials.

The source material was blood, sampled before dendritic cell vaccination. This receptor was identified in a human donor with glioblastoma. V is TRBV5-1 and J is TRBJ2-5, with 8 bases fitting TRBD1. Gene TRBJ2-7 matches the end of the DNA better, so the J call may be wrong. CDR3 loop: CASTLGGQDLYEQYF. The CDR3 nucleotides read TGCGCCAGCACCCTTGGGGGACAGGACTTGTACGAGCAGTACTTC.